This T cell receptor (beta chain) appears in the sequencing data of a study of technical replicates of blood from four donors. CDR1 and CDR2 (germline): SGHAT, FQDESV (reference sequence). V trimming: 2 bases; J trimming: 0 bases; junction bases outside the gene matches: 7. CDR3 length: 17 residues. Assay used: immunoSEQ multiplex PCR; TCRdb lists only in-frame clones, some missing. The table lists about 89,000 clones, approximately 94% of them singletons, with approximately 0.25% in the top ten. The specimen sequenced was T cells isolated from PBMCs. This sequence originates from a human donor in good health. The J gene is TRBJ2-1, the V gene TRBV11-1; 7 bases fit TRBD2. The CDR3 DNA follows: TGTGCCAGCAGCTTAACCCGAGCGGGGAGCTCCTACAATGAGCAGTTCTTC. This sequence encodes CASSLTRAGSSYNEQFF.